The 12 T cell receptor beta chains listed next were all sequenced from one sample in a study of control samples from healthy donors and cancer patients. Profiled with immunoSEQ multiplex PCR; TCRdb holds only in-frame clones, not every one. The sample carries approximately 15,000 clones, 80% to 90% recorded once. The sample comprised PBMCs. The receptor set was obtained from a woman in her seventies with colorectal cancer.

The rearrangement uses TRBV9 and TRBJ1-2; a possible D gene is TRBD1 (5 bases). Germline V lookup: CDR1 SGDLS, CDR2 YYNGEE. This CDR3 has 17 amino acids. V was pared by 0 bases and J by 6 bases, with 21 bases between. The CDR3 spells CASSVGTIGTGANGYTF. The CDR3 region has the DNA TGTGCCAGCAGCGTAGGAACGATTGGCACAGGCGCTAATGGCTACACCTTC.

The J gene is TRBJ2-3, the V gene TRBV7-2; no clear D gene. V shed 5 bases and J shed 1 base, with 10 bases lying between them. Germline V lookup: CDR1 SGHTA, CDR2 FQGNSA. This CDR3 contains 14 residues. CDR3 region: CASSHRAGTDTQYF. The CDR3 DNA reads as TGTGCCAGCAGCCACCGGGCGGGCACAGATACGCAGTATTTT.

V is TRBV6-1 and J is TRBJ2-1, with D unresolved. V lost 2 bases and J lost 9, with 11 bases in between. CDR1 and CDR2 from the germline V gene are MNHNS and SASEGT. The CDR3 runs to 13 residues. The CDR3 DNA reads as TGTGCCAGCAGTGAAACTGGCCGGCTTGAGCAGTTCTTC. Translation: CASSETGRLEQFF.

The chain is built from TRBV3-1 (or the pseudogene TRBV3-2) and TRBJ2-7; 9 nucleotides match TRBD2. With V trimmed by 2 bases and J by 4 bases, 15 bases remained unmatched. The germline V gene encodes CDR1 LGHDT and CDR2 YNNKEL (reference sequence). There are 18 residues in the CDR3. The CDR3 spells CASSQTWSGSSGVYEQYF. CDR3 in DNA: TGTGCCAGCAGCCAAACCTGGTCAGGGTCTAGCGGGGTGTACGAGCAGTACTTC.

This chain uses TRBV7-8 with TRBJ2-3; TRBD2 matches at 9 bases. The CDR3 runs 15 residues. CDR1 SGHVS and CDR2 FQNEAQ come from the germline V gene. The trim removed 1 base at V and 4 bases at J, leaving 3 bases unmatched. As DNA, the CDR3 is TGTGCCAGCAGCTTAGGCGGGAGGGGGCCAGATACGCAGTATTTT. It is translated as CASSLGGRGPDTQYF.

The chain combines TRBV7-8 with TRBJ2-7; D possibly corresponds to TRBD1 (6 bases). The ends were cut back, 6 bases at V and 2 bases at J, with 17 bases in the middle. Per the germline V gene, CDR1 is SGHVS and CDR2 is FQNEAQ. The CDR3 loop spans 15 amino acids. CDR3 residues: CASRINRDPAYEQYF. In DNA, the CDR3 is TGTGCCAGCAGAATCAACAGGGATCCTGCCTACGAGCAGTACTTC.

V and J are TRBV3-1 (or the pseudogene TRBV3-2) and TRBJ1-2; D remains unclear. The CDR3 is made up of 16 amino acids. The germline CDR1 and CDR2 sequences are LGHDT and YNNKEL (reference sequence). V shed 1 base and J shed 0 bases, with 12 bases lying between them. CDR3: CASSQGTSRSNYGYTF. The DNA for the CDR3 is TGTGCCAGCAGCCAAGGGACTTCCCGGTCTAACTATGGCTACACCTTC.

The CDR3, as DNA: TGTGCCAGCACTTATCTCGGGACAGGGGGTTCTTATTCACCCCTCCACTTT. This translates into CASTYLGTGGSYSPLHF. The V and J genes are TRBV4-2 and TRBJ1-6, with 11 nucleotides matching TRBD1. The CDR3 covers 17 residues. Unmatched junction bases numbered 13, after V lost 7 bases and J lost 8 bases. Germline values: CDR1 LGHNA, CDR2 YNFKEQ.

The genes are TRBV6-6 and TRBJ1-1; D gene unclear. The germline CDR1 and CDR2 sequences are MNHNY and SVGAGI (reference sequence). The CDR3 extends over 13 amino acids. The ends were cut back, 4 bases at V and 1 base at J, with 7 bases in the middle. The CDR3 sequence is CASSFAGNTEAFF. CDR3 bases: TGTGCCAGCAGTTTTGCAGGGAACACTGAAGCTTTCTTT.

CDR3 nucleotides: TGCAGCGTAGGAGACAGGCCCCATAATTCACCCCTCCACTTT. This gives the protein CSVGDRPHNSPLHF. V usage is TRBV29-1 and J usage is TRBJ1-6; D perhaps matches TRBD1 (6 bases). CDR3 length equals 14 residues. V was pared by 6 bases and J by 5 bases, with 14 bases between. Germline V gives CDR1 SQVTM, CDR2 ANQGSEA.

CDR3 loop: CASSLAERATTYEQYF. CDR3 bases: TGCGCCAGCAGCTTGGCCGAGAGGGCTACCACCTACGAGCAGTACTTC. The V gene is TRBV5-1, the J gene TRBJ2-7, with a weak D call TRBD2 (5 bases). Deletions cut 0 bases from V and 2 bases from J, with 15 bases between. Germline assignment: CDR1 SGHRS and CDR2 YFSETQ. The CDR3 spans 16 residues.

The chain couples TRBV5-5 to TRBJ1-1; 8 bases align to TRBD1. The CDR3 is 14 residues long. Germline assignment: CDR1 SGHKS and CDR2 YYEKEE (reference sequence). The J segment lost 3 bases and the V segment lost 0 bases, leaving 1 base of the junction unmatched. The CDR3 spells CASSLGQGYTEAFF. The CDR3 DNA is TGTGCCAGCAGCTTGGGACAGGGGTACACTGAAGCTTTCTTT.